This TCR beta chain was sequenced during a study of cytomegalovirus exposure and HLA in healthy donors. The V and J ends lost 1 base and 8 bases, in that order; junction bases with no gene match: 11. Germline CDR1 and CDR2: SEHNR and FQNEAQ (reference sequence). The CDR3 contains 16 residues. 13 Jbeta primers and 60 Vbeta primers were used for the PCR. The table came from immunoSEQ multiplex PCR; TCRdb's copy has only in-frame clones and leaves some out. The profile covers approximately 260,000 clones, with 80% to 90% appearing a single time and 2% to 2.5% taken by the ten largest. The TCR was taken from a woman in her thirties or forties in good health and CMV-seropositive. This rearrangement joins TRBV7-9 to TRBJ2-4, with 7 positions matching TRBD2. Sequenced material: PBMCs. CDR3 sequence reads: CASSLGPGGGLDIQYF. The CDR3 DNA reads TGTGCCAGCAGCTTAGGACCGGGAGGAGGTTTAGACATTCAGTACTTC.